The clone carrying this T cell receptor (beta chain) was picked up a small number of times. This record belongs to a study of blood T cell repertoires in COVID-19. Study in general: Samples came from the United States, Italy and Spain, spanning acute and convalescent COVID-19.

Germline values: CDR1 SGHRS, CDR2 YFSETQ. V trimming: 3 bases; J trimming: 0 bases; junction bases outside the gene matches: 6. The CDR3 is 15 residues long. Original handling: For nucleated cells, counts were estimated from reference gene primer amplification. The repertoire was sequenced with immunoSEQ multiplex PCR; TCRdb's copy has only in-frame clones and lacks some. That table gives V, J and clone size, and the DNA gave D and trimming. The repertoire holds over 150,000 clones, with around 79% as singletons. The chain recombines TRBV5-1 with TRBJ2-7, with TRBD1 matching 7 bases. The receptor's source is an elderly man with acute or convalescent COVID-19. Source material: peripheral blood. The CDR3 region is CASSSGQISSYEQYF. CDR3 nucleotide sequence: TGCGCCAGCAGCTCGGGACAGATAAGCTCCTACGAGCAGTACTTC. Complete variable domain (other parts from reference TRBV5-1 and TRBJ2-7): KAGVTQTPRYLIKTRGQQVTLSCSPISGHRSVSWYQQTPGQGLQFLFEYFSETQRNKGNFPGRFSGRQFSNSRSEMNVSTLELGDSALYLCASSSGQISSYEQYFGPGTRLTVT.